One and the same sample provided the 23 T cell receptor beta chains below, sequenced in a study of T cell responses to AZD1222 COVID-19 vaccine (dated by TCRdb to about 2021). Library generation was performed with the immunoSEQ multiplex PCR assay. Held by TCRdb, this immuneACCESS table contains in-frame sequences only and omits some clones. Under half of the omission traces to an unresolved V gene where checked; the cause of the rest is unknown. This sample holds some 120,000 clones; approximately 90% were observed only once. About 3% of the sample is held by the ten biggest clonotypes. Taken with the paper, the label for time point translates to: about 28 days (+/-7) after the second vaccine dose. The sample in question was peripheral blood, obtained 28 days after the second AZD1222 dose. These receptors were obtained from an adult who received the AZD1222 COVID-19 vaccine.

The CDR3 is CAISESGGRNYGYTF. In nucleotides, the CDR3 is TGTGCCATCAGTGAGTCTGGGGGTAGGAACTATGGCTACACCTTC. The genes are TRBV10-3 and TRBJ1-2; perhaps TRBD1 as D (5 bases). CDR1 ENHRY and CDR2 SYGVKD come from the germline V gene. The CDR3 length is 15 residues. Trimming stripped 0 bases from V and 2 bases from J, with 10 bases between.

This chain links TRBV19 with TRBJ2-7, with D unresolved. CDR1 LNHDA and CDR2 SQIVND come from the germline V gene (reference sequence). The CDR3 covers 12 residues. Trimming shortened V by 6 bases and J by 3 bases, and 9 bases separated the two germline ends. The CDR3 loop reads CASSLSGYEQYF. In DNA, the CDR3 is TGTGCCAGTAGCCTTAGTGGCTACGAGCAGTACTTC.

The genes are TRBV13 and TRBJ2-3; 8 bases line up with TRBD2. V was pared by 5 bases and J by 4 bases, with 11 bases of the junction left unmatched. CDR1 PRHDT and CDR2 FYEKMQ come from the germline V gene (reference sequence). The CDR3 spans 16 residues. For the CDR3, the DNA is TGTGCCAGCAGCGTCTACCCGGGGGGGCCGTCAGATACGCAGTATTTT. Its translation: CASSVYPGGPSDTQYF.

The chain carries TRBV6-5 and TRBJ2-3; 9 bases map to TRBD1. The V gene's germline CDR1 is MNHEY and CDR2 SVGAGI. This CDR3 has 15 residues. V shed 6 bases and J 5 bases; nucleotides not matched to a gene: 9. Written as DNA, the CDR3 is TGTGCCAGCAGACCCTACAGGGGGCAGGGAGATACGCAGTATTTT. As protein: CASRPYRGQGDTQYF.

The chain is built from TRBV6-6 and TRBJ1-3; D is unclear. Germline CDR1 MNHNY, CDR2 SVGAGI (reference sequence). The V gene lost 0 bases and the J gene lost 2 bases, with 5 bases spanning the gap. The CDR3 has 14 residues. This chain's CDR3 is CASSYSGPGNTIYF. CDR3 bases: TGTGCCAGCAGTTACTCGGGTCCTGGAAACACCATATATTTT.

This chain uses TRBV11-3 with TRBJ2-3; weak D call: TRBD1 (5 bases). The CDR3 contains 15 residues. V shed 5 bases and J shed 2 bases, with 14 bases lying between them. Germline V gene sequence: CDR1 SGHNT, CDR2 YENEEA. The DNA for the CDR3 is TGTGCCAGCAGCGTCGGCAGGGCCTACACAGATACGCAGTATTTT. Amino acids: CASSVGRAYTDTQYF.

The chain uses TRBV14 and TRBJ1-4; D is unresolved. The CDR3 loop spans 15 amino acids. Per the germline V gene, CDR1 is SGHDN and CDR2 is FVKESK. Trimming took off 4 bases at V and 4 bases at J, with 13 bases between the two ends. The CDR3 reads CASSRTKDLNEKLFF. CDR3 coding DNA: TGTGCCAGCAGCCGGACCAAAGACCTTAATGAAAAACTGTTTTTT.

This clone was picked up a small number of times. The chain recombines TRBV7-9 with TRBJ2-7, with TRBD1 as a possible D gene (5 bases). V was clipped by 0 bases and J by 6 bases, with 6 bases between them. CDR1 is SEHNR, CDR2 FQNEAQ, per germline (reference sequence). The CDR3 is made up of 12 amino acids. The CDR3 nucleotides read TGTGCCAGCAGCTTAGCAGGGGTCGAGCAGTACTTC. This sequence encodes CASSLAGVEQYF.

This chain joins TRBV2 and TRBJ1-1; D possibly corresponds to TRBD1 (5 bases). Between the trimmed V and J ends, which lost 4 bases and 2 bases, there was a span of 11 bases. Germline CDR1 and CDR2: SNHLY and FYNNEI. The CDR3 has 14 residues. CDR3 amino acids: CASSGLQVNTEAFF. The CDR3 DNA is TGTGCCAGCAGTGGTTTACAGGTCAACACTGAAGCTTTCTTT.

The CDR3 sequence is CASSPMDSPGNTIYF. The CDR3 DNA reads TGTGCCAGCTCACCCATGGACAGTCCTGGAAACACCATATATTTT. V usage is TRBV18 and J usage is TRBJ1-3; possible D gene TRBD1, 6 bases. The CDR3 is made up of 15 amino acids. V lost 3 bases, J lost 2 bases, and 11 bases lay in between. In germline, CDR1 is KGHSH, CDR2 LQKENI. Complete variable domain (other parts from reference TRBV18 and TRBJ1-3): NAGVMQNPRHLVRRRGQEARLRCSPMKGHSHVYWYRQLPEEGLKFMVYLQKENIIDESGMPKERFSAEFPKEGPSILRIQQVVRGDSAAYFCASSPMDSPGNTIYFGEGSWLTVV.

Worth noting for this clone: The sample has other DNA sequences that encode this CDR3 too. V gene TRBV5-5 combines with J gene TRBJ2-3, with D hard to call. The CDR3 contains 14 residues. V shed 4 bases and J shed 2 bases, with 11 bases lying between them. The V gene's germline CDR1 is SGHKS and CDR2 YYEKEE (reference sequence). The CDR3 nucleotides read TGTGCCAGCAGCCCTAGAGCCCTCACAGATACGCAGTATTTT. Amino acids: CASSPRALTDTQYF.

The genes are TRBV4-1 and TRBJ2-6, with 9 bases that match TRBD1. Germline CDR1 and CDR2: MGHRA and YSYEKL. V lost 4 bases and J lost 4; bases outside the gene matches: 8. This CDR3 comprises 17 residues. CDR3 sequence: CASSRRTGEGGANVLTF. CDR3 DNA: TGCGCCAGCAGCCGACGGACAGGGGAGGGAGGGGCCAACGTCCTGACTTTC.

The genes are TRBV10-2 and TRBJ2-7, with D maybe TRBD1 (6 bases). The CDR3 runs 15 residues. Germline CDR1 is WSHSY and CDR2 is SAAADI. V gave up 5 bases and J gave up 2 bases, with 16 bases separating them. CDR3: CASSFGGQSPYEQYF. Written as DNA, the CDR3 is TGCGCCAGCAGTTTTGGGGGCCAGAGTCCCTACGAGCAGTACTTC.

The chain employs TRBV4-3 and TRBJ1-6, with a tentative D call TRBD1 (6 bases). Looked up from germline, CDR1 is LGHNA and CDR2 is YSLEER. This CDR3 has 19 residues. Trimming pared 0 bases from V and 0 bases from J, leaving 15 bases between. As DNA, the CDR3 is TGCGCCAGCAGCCAAGATGTAGGGGGATCCAGCTCCTATAATTCACCCCTCCACTTT. Translating it yields CASSQDVGGSSSYNSPLHF.

The CDR3, as DNA: TGTGCCACCCGGGACAGGGGGTTCAATGAGCAGTTCTTC. Translating gives CATRDRGFNEQFF. This sequence joins TRBV6-6 and TRBJ2-1; 11 positions agree with TRBD1. Germline V lookup: CDR1 MNHNY, CDR2 SVGAGI (reference sequence). The CDR3 is made up of 13 amino acids. V lost 10 bases, J lost 6 bases, and 5 bases stayed unmatched.

This chain uses TRBV30 with TRBJ1-1; D remains unclear. CDR3 length equals 12 residues. Germline assignment: CDR1 GTSNPN and CDR2 SVGIG (reference sequence). V lost 1 base, J lost 2 bases, and 5 bases lay in between. The CDR3 coding sequence is TGTGCCTGGAGTGCAGCTAACACTGAAGCTTTCTTT. It yields the protein CAWSAANTEAFF.

This clone was seen only once. The chain couples TRBV30 to TRBJ2-5, with no clear D. V was pared by 1 base and J by 5 bases, with 2 bases between. The CDR3 totals 10 residues. Germline CDR1 is GTSNPN and CDR2 is SVGIG (reference sequence). CDR3 protein: CAWSEETQYF. The CDR3 DNA reads TGTGCCTGGAGTGAGGAGACCCAGTACTTC.

The table lists this clone with a count of one. This chain joins TRBV27 and TRBJ2-1; TRBD2 matches at 7 bases. The trim removed 7 bases at V and 2 bases at J, leaving 5 bases unmatched. CDR3 length: 14 amino acids. Germline CDR1 MNHEY, CDR2 SMNVEV (reference sequence). The CDR3 nucleotides read TGTGCCAGCATCGCTAGCGGACCCTACAATGAGCAGTTCTTC. Protein sequence: CASIASGPYNEQFF.

The V gene is TRBV19, the J gene TRBJ2-3, with 8 bases that match TRBD1. The CDR3 runs to 14 residues. V gave up 4 bases and J gave up 4 bases; unmatched junction bases: 4. The germline gives CDR1 LNHDA, CDR2 SQIVND (reference sequence). The CDR3 nucleotides are TGTGCCAGTAGTACCCAGGGGGCTGCAGATACGCAGTATTTT. Protein product: CASSTQGAADTQYF. The full variable domain, its missing parts supplied by reference TRBV19 and TRBJ2-3, is DGGITQSPKYLFRKEGQNVTLSCEQNLNHDAMYWYRQDPGQGLRLIYYSQIVNDFQKGDIAEGYSVSREKKESFPLTVTSAQKNPTAFYLCASSTQGAADTQYFGPGTRLTVL.

V is TRBV12-3 or TRBV12-4 and J is TRBJ1-2, with D possibly matching TRBD1 (6 bases). Trimming took off 4 bases at V and 11 bases at J, with 14 bases between the two ends. The CDR3 consists of 12 residues. Here the CDR3 DNA reads TGTGCCAGCAGTTCAGAGGGGGGGAAGTACACCTTC. It is translated as CASSSEGGKYTF.

A few counts support this clone. The chain uses TRBV18 and TRBJ2-5; D gene ambiguous. This CDR3 is built from 14 residues. CDR1 is KGHSH, CDR2 LQKENI, per germline. Deletions cut 3 bases from V and 5 bases from J, with 13 bases between. In DNA form, the CDR3 reads TGTGCCAGCTCACCGGTAGGGATAGAGGAGACCCAGTACTTC. Translating it yields CASSPVGIEETQYF.

This chain uses TRBV30 with TRBJ1-2; D unresolved. CDR3 length: 12 amino acids. Germline V lookup: CDR1 GTSNPN, CDR2 SVGIG (reference sequence). V lost 1 base and J lost 0, with 3 bases in between. This CDR3 reads CAWSGANYGYTF. The CDR3, as DNA: TGTGCCTGGAGTGGGGCTAACTATGGCTACACCTTC.

This clone was recorded only once. The chain carries TRBV6-1 and TRBJ2-3, with no clear D. This CDR3 comprises 14 residues. Trimming shortened V by 1 base and J by 6 bases, and 11 bases separated the two germline ends. Germline CDR1 reads MNHNS; CDR2 reads SASEGT. The CDR3 nucleotides read TGTGCCAGCAGTGAAGGCAGGCTCCCGGATACGCAGTATTTT. Its protein is CASSEGRLPDTQYF.